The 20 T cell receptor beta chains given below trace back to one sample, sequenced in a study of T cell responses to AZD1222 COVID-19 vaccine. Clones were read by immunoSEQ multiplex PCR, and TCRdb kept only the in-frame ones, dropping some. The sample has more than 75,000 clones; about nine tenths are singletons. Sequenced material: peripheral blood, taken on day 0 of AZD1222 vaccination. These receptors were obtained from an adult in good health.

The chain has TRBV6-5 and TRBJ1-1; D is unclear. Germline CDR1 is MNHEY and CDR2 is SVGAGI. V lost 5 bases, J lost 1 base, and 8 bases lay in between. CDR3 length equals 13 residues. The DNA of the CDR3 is TGTGCCAGCAGTCTAAACCCGAACACTGAAGCTTTCTTT. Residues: CASSLNPNTEAFF.

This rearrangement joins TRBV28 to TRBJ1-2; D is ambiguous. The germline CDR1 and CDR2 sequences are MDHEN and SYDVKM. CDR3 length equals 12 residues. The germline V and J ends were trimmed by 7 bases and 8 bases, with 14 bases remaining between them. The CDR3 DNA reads TGTGCCAGCACATCACTTGGGAACGGCTACACCTTC. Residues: CASTSLGNGYTF.

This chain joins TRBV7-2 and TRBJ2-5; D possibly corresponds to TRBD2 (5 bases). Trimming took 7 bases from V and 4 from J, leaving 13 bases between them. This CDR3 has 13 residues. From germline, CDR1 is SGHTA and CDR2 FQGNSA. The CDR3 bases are TGTGCCAGCACCCGGCGTCGGGGAGAGACCCAGTACTTC. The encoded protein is CASTRRRGETQYF.

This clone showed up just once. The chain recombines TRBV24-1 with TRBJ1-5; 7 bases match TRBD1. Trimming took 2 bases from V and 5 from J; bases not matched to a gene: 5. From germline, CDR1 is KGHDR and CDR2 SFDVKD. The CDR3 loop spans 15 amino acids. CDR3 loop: CATSDSTGYYQPQHF. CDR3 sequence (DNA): TGTGCCACCAGTGATTCGACAGGGTATTATCAGCCCCAGCATTTT.

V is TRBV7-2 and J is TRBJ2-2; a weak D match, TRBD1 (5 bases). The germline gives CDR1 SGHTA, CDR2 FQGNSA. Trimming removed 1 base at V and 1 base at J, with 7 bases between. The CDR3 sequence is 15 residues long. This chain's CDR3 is CASSLVGVNTGELFF. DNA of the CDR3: TGTGCCAGCAGCTTAGTAGGGGTGAACACCGGGGAGCTGTTTTTT.

For the CDR3, the DNA is TGTGCCAGTAGTAGAACCGGGACAGGGGTTTACGAGCAGTACTTC. This sequence encodes CASSRTGTGVYEQYF. The rearrangement joins TRBV19 to TRBJ2-7, with 10 bases identical to TRBD1. In germline, CDR1 is LNHDA, CDR2 SQIVND (reference sequence). This CDR3 is built from 15 residues. The V and J ends lost 4 bases and 4 bases, in that order; junction bases with no gene match: 7. The whole variable domain, filled in from reference TRBV19 and TRBJ2-7, reads DGGITQSPKYLFRKEGQNVTLSCEQNLNHDAMYWYRQDPGQGLRLIYYSQIVNDFQKGDIAEGYSVSREKKESFPLTVTSAQKNPTAFYLCASSRTGTGVYEQYFGPGTRLTVT.

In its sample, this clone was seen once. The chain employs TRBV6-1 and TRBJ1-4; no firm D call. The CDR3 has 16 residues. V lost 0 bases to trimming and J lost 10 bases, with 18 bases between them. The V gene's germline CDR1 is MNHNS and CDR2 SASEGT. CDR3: CASSEAGRPPAGKLFF. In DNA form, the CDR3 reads TGTGCCAGCAGTGAAGCGGGGAGGCCGCCGGCAGGAAAACTGTTTTTT.

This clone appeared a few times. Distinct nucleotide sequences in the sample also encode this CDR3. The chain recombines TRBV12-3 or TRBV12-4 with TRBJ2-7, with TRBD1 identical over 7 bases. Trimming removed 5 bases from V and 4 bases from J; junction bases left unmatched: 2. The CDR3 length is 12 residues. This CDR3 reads CASSDRDYEQYF. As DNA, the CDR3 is TGTGCCAGCAGTGACAGGGATTACGAGCAGTACTTC.

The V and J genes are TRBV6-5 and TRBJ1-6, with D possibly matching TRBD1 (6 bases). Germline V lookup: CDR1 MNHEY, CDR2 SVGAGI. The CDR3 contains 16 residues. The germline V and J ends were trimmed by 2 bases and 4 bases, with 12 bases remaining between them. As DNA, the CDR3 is TGTGCCAGCAGTTACGGGACAAGTAATTATAATTCACCCCTCCACTTT. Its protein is CASSYGTSNYNSPLHF.

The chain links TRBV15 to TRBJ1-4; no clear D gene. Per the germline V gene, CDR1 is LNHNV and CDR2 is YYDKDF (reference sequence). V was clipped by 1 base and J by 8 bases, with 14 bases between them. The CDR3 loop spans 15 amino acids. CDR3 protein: CATSRADRVVEKLFF. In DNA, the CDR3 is TGTGCCACCAGCAGAGCCGATAGGGTAGTCGAAAAACTGTTTTTT. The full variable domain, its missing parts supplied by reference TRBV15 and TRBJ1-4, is DAMVIQNPRYQVTQFGKPVTLSCSQTLNHNVMYWYQQKSSQAPKLLFHYYDKDFNNEADTPDNFQSRRPNTSFCFLDIRSPGLGDTAMYLCATSRADRVVEKLFFGSGTQLSVL.

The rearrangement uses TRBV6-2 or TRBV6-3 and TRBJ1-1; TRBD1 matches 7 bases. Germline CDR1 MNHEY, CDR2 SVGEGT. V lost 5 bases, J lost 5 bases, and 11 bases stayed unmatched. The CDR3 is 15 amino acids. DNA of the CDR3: TGTGCCAGCAGTCCGAACAGGGGCGGGAGGACTGAAGCTTTCTTT. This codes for CASSPNRGGRTEAFF.

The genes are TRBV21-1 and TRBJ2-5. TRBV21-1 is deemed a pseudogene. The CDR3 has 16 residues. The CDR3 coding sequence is TGTGCCAGCAGACCCTCCCACCCGCGACCTCAAGAGACCCAGTACTTC. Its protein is CASRPSHPRPQETQYF.

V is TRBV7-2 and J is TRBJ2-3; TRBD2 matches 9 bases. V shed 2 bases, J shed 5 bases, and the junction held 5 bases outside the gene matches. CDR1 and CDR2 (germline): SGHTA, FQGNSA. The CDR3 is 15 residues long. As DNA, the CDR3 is TGTGCCAGCAGCTTACTAGCGGGATTTGGAGATACGCAGTATTTT. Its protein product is CASSLLAGFGDTQYF.

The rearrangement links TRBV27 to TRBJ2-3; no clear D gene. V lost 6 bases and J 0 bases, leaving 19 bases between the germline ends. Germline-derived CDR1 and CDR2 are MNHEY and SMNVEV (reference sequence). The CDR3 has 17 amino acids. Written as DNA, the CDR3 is TGTGCCAGCAGGGCAGGTTGGGGAAACGCTAGCACAGATACGCAGTATTTT. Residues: CASRAGWGNASTDTQYF.

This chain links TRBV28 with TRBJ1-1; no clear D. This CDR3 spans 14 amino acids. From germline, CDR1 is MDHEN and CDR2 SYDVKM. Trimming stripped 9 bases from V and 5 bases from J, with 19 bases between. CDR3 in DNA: TGTGCCAGTCGTCCGGGTGGATCTAAAACTGAAGCTTTCTTT. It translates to CASRPGGSKTEAFF.

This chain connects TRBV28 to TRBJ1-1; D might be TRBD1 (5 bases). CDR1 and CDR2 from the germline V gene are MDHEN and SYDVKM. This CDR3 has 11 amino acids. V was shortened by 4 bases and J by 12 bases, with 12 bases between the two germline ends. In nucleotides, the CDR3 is TGTGCCAGCAGTTCAACTAAGGGACCTTTCTTT. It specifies CASSSTKGPFF.

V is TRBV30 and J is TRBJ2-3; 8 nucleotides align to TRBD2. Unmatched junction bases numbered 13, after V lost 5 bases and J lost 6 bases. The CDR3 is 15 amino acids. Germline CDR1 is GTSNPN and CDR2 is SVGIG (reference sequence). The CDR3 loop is CAWEADGRAIDTQYF. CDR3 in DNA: TGTGCCTGGGAGGCGGACGGGAGGGCCATCGATACGCAGTATTTT.

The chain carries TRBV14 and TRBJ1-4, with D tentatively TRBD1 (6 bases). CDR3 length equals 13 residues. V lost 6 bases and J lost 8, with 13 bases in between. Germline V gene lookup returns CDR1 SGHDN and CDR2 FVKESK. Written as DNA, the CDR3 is TGTGCCAGCAGTCGAGGACAGCCAGAAAAACTGTTTTTT. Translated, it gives CASSRGQPEKLFF.

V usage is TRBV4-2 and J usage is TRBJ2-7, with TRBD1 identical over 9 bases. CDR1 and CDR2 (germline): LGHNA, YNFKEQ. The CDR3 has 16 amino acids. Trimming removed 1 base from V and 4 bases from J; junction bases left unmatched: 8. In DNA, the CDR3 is TGTGCCAGCAGCCAAGCACAAGACAGGGGGGGGTACGAGCAGTACTTC. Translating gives CASSQAQDRGGYEQYF.

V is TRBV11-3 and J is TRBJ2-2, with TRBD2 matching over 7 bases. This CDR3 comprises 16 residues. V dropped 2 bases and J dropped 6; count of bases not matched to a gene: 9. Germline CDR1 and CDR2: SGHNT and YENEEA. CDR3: CASSLLVWGGAGELFF. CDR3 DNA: TGTGCCAGCAGCTTATTGGTTTGGGGGGGTGCCGGGGAGCTGTTTTTT.